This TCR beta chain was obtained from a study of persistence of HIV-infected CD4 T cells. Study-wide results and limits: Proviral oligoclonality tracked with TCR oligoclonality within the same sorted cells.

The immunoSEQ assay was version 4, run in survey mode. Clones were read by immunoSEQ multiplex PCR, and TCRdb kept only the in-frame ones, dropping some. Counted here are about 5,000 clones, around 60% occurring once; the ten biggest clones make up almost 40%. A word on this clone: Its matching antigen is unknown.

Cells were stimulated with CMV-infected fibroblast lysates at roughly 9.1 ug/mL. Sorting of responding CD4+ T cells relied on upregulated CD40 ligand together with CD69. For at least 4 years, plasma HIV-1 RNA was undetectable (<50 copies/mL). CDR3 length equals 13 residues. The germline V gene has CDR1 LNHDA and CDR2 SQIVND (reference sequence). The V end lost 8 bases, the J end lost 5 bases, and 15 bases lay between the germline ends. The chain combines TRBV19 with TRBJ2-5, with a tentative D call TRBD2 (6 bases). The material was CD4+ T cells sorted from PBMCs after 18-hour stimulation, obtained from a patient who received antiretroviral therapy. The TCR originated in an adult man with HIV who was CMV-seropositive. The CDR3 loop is CASGTAGGETQYF. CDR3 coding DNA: TGTGCCAGTGGGACCGCCGGAGGGGAGACCCAGTACTTC.